A selection of T cell receptor beta chains follows, all from one sample in a study of blood T cell repertoires in COVID-19. Assay used: immunoSEQ multiplex PCR; TCRdb lists only in-frame clones, some missing. The data contain 300,000 to 450,000 clones, 88% of them singletons. The sequenced sample consisted of PBMCs or T cells enriched from blood (not recorded which). These receptors originate from a woman in her late teens or twenties who had recovered from COVID-19. Each CDR3 is given with its conserved first and last residue. Each record gives: J gene, D gene, clone size, V gene, CDR3 DNA, CDR3 protein. The D gene is left open where the match is weak. Where a row states a size, it is once, few, many or the class of an expanded clone; other rows omit it.

>TRBJ1-5|-|-|TRBV27
TGTGCCAGCAGTCCAGACAGTAATTGGCAGCCCCAGCATTTT
CASSPDSNWQPQHF
>TRBJ1-2|TRBD1|-|TRBV7-8
TGTGCCAGTACCCAGTATGGGACAGTCTCGCCTAACTATGGCTACACCTTC
CASTQYGTVSPNYGYTF
>TRBJ1-1|-|-|TRBV5-5
TGTGCCAGCAGCTTGGGGACACCTTGGCAGGGGAACACTGAAGCTTTCTTT
CASSLGTPWQGNTEAFF
>TRBJ2-2|-|-|TRBV2
TGTGCCAGCAGGTCAGGGAACACCGGGGAGCTGTTTTTT
CASRSGNTGELFF
>TRBJ1-4|-|once|TRBV11-2
TGTGCCAGCAGCTTAGGGAGGGTTACCCCTGCAACTAATGAAAAACTGTTTTTT
CASSLGRVTPATNEKLFF
>TRBJ1-6|TRBD1|-|TRBV2
TGTGCCAGCAGTGACCTGGGACAGGGGCGCACCTATAATTCACCCCTCCACTTT
CASSDLGQGRTYNSPLHF
>TRBJ2-1|TRBD2|-|TRBV5-1
TGCGCCAGCAGCTTAATGTTGCAAGGACTAGGCAATGAGCAGTTCTTC
CASSLMLQGLGNEQFF
>TRBJ2-5|TRBD2|-|TRBV10-3
TGTGCCATCAGTATCAGCGGGGGCCAAGAGACCCAGTACTTC
CAISISGGQETQYF
>TRBJ2-7|TRBD1|-|TRBV28
TGTGCCAGCATCCTACAGGGGGTTCCCTCCTACGAGCAGTACTTC
CASILQGVPSYEQYF
>TRBJ1-5|-|-|TRBV12-2
TGTGCAAGTCGCTTAGATGGGACAACCCAGCATTTT
CASRLDGTTQHF
>TRBJ1-2|-|-|TRBV6-5
TGTGCCAGCAGCTATTTTCAGGGGCATGGCTACACCTTC
CASSYFQGHGYTF
>TRBJ1-2|TRBD1|few|TRBV7-6
TGTGCCAGCAGCTCCGACAGGGTCTTGGACAGCTACACCTTC
CASSSDRVLDSYTF
>TRBJ2-1|-|-|TRBV3-1/TRBV3-2
TGTGCCAGCAGCCAAGACGGTGCCCCAAGAGAGCAGTTCTTC
CASSQDGAPREQFF
>TRBJ1-2|-|-|TRBV5-6
TGTGCCAGCCGCCAGGGTAAGGCCTATGGCTACACCTTC
CASRQGKAYGYTF
>TRBJ2-5|TRBD2|-|TRBV19
TGTGCCAGTAGGCGGGGGTTTTTTAGAGCGGGGGCGCAAGAGACCCAGTACTTC
CASRRGFFRAGAQETQYF
>TRBJ1-4|-|-|TRBV4-2
TGTGCCAGCAGCCAAGGGGGCGAAGAAAAACTGTTTTTT
CASSQGGEEKLFF
>TRBJ2-7|-|-|TRBV7-9
TGTGCCAGCAGCACCCCGAGGAACAGGATCAATTACGAGCAGTACTTC
CASSTPRNRINYEQYF
>TRBJ2-7|TRBD2|-|TRBV18
TGTGCCAGCTCACCTGGACTAGCGGGATACCAGTACTTC
CASSPGLAGYQYF
>TRBJ1-5|TRBD1|-|TRBV30
TGTGCCTGGAGTCGCGACAGGGGTGTCCGGCAGCCCCAGCATTTT
CAWSRDRGVRQPQHF
>TRBJ1-1|-|-|TRBV5-4
TGTGCCAGCAGCTTAGGGCCAACAGGCACTGAAGCTTTCTTT
CASSLGPTGTEAFF
>TRBJ2-7|-|-|TRBV30
TGTGCCTGGAGTGTATCCGGGGGAACCAACGAGCAGTACTTC
CAWSVSGGTNEQYF
>TRBJ2-7|-|-|TRBV7-6
TGTGCCAGCAGCTTATCGGGGAGCGGGGAGCAGTACTTC
CASSLSGSGEQYF
>TRBJ2-7|-|-|TRBV14
TGTGCCAGCAGCCAACTGACGGGTTACGAGCAGTACTTC
CASSQLTGYEQYF
>TRBJ1-1|-|-|TRBV7-8
TGTGCCAGCAGCTTGGAGGGTGCCGGCACTGAAGCTTTCTTT
CASSLEGAGTEAFF
>TRBJ2-1|TRBD2|-|TRBV4-2
TGTGCCAGCAGCCAAGCAAGGGGCGGGGGGGCATCCTACAATGAGCAGTTCTTC
CASSQARGGGASYNEQFF
>TRBJ1-1|-|once|TRBV9
TGTGCCAGCAGCGTAGGGGCTGAGACTGAAGCTTTCTTT
CASSVGAETEAFF
>TRBJ1-6|TRBD1|-|TRBV7-9
TGTGCCAGCAGCTTACCTCGCGTAGGGGGCTTGAATTCACCCCTCCACTTT
CASSLPRVGGLNSPLHF
>TRBJ2-1|TRBD2|-|TRBV18
TGTGCCAGCTCACCACTTAGGGCCGGGACTAGCGGGCGAAGCTCCTACAATGAGCAGTTCTTC
CASSPLRAGTSGRSSYNEQFF
>TRBJ1-2|TRBD1|-|TRBV5-1
TGCGCCATTCCAAATACGGGCCCAAGACAGGGACACTACACCTTC
CAIPNTGPRQGHYTF